A selection of T cell receptor beta chains follows, all from one sample in a study of PD-1 blockade in classical Hodgkin lymphoma. Libraries were prepared by immunoSEQ multiplex PCR; TCRdb keeps only in-frame clonotypes and omits some of them. This table has tens of thousands of clones, 80% appearing once. The sample consisted of peripheral blood mononuclear cells (PBMCs), taken before the second cycle of nivolumab. All receptors derive from a human donor with classical Hodgkin lymphoma. CDR3s include the opening cysteine and the closing phenylalanine or tryptophan. The order of the fields is CDR3 length, J gene, V gene, clone size, D gene, CDR3 DNA, CDR3 protein. A D gene is named only where the DNA matches it firmly. Size tells how often a clone was seen (once, few, many) or the class of an expanded clone, and some rows leave it out.

14,TRBJ2-6,TRBV7-2,once,.,TGTGCCAGCAGCTCAGGTTCTGGGGCCAACGTCCTGACTTTC,CASSSGSGANVLTF
17,TRBJ1-2,TRBV11-2,.,TRBD1,TGTGCCAGCAGCCCAAGGACAGGGGGCGGCGGCGACTATGGCTACACCTTC,CASSPRTGGGGDYGYTF
17,TRBJ2-1,TRBV7-2,.,.,TGTGCCAGCACCTGGGGGCGGGGGAAAAACTCCTACAATGAGCAGTTCTTC,CASTWGRGKNSYNEQFF
13,TRBJ1-2,TRBV28,.,.,TGTGCCAGCAGTTTTGAGAATAACTATGGCTACACCTTC,CASSFENNYGYTF
12,TRBJ2-7,TRBV19,.,TRBD1,TGTGCCAGTAGTACAACAGGGGGCGAGCAGTACTTC,CASSTTGGEQYF
16,TRBJ1-5,TRBV19,.,.,TGTGCCAGTAGCCCAACCGGGACGAATAGCAATCAGCCCCAGCATTTT,CASSPTGTNSNQPQHF
13,TRBJ1-1,TRBV19,.,.,TGTGCCAGTAGTATAGGACGGAACACTGAAGCTTTCTTT,CASSIGRNTEAFF
15,TRBJ2-7,TRBV7-9,.,TRBD1,TGTGCCAGCAGCCCCGGGACAGGGTCATCCTACGAGCAGTACTTC,CASSPGTGSSYEQYF
16,TRBJ2-5,TRBV14,.,.,TGTGCCAGCAGCCAAGATGGCGGGACCCCCCAAGAGACCCAGTACTTC,CASSQDGGTPQETQYF
13,TRBJ2-1,TRBV6-5,.,TRBD1,TGTGCCAGCAGGACCGGACAGGCGGGTCGGGAGTTCTTC,CASRTGQAGREFF
16,TRBJ1-6,TRBV28,once,.,TGTGCCAGCAGGTTACAGGGCCTCTCCTATAATTCACCCCTCCACTTT,CASRLQGLSYNSPLHF
13,TRBJ1-1,TRBV5-5,.,.,TGTGCCAGCAGATTTACAGGAAACACTGAAGCTTTCTTT,CASRFTGNTEAFF
15,TRBJ2-5,TRBV6-6,.,TRBD1,TGTGCCAGCAGTATCCCCGGACAGGAGCAAGAGACCCAGTACTTC,CASSIPGQEQETQYF
15,TRBJ1-2,TRBV9,.,.,TGTGCCAGCAGCGTAGATTCGGGGGGCGACGGTGGCTACACCTTC,CASSVDSGGDGGYTF
13,TRBJ1-4,TRBV6-1,once,.,TGTGCCAGCCCGCGGAGTCGTAGGGAAAAACTGTTTTTT,CASPRSRREKLFF